The 16 T cell receptor beta chains presented below share a single source sample, sequenced in a study of PD-1 blockade in mismatch repair-deficient tumors. Sequenced by immunoSEQ multiplex PCR; TCRdb stores in-frame clones only, minus some. In the table there are about 79,000 clones, 80% to 90% of which are singletons. The sequenced sample was peripheral blood, obtained 44 weeks after starting pembrolizumab. The receptor source for this set is an adult with mismatch repair-deficient cancer.

The chain links TRBV4-1 to TRBJ2-5, with TRBD2 matching 12 bases. CDR3 length equals 14 residues. Per the germline V gene, CDR1 is MGHRA and CDR2 is YSYEKL. V dropped 4 bases and J dropped 4; count of bases not matched to a gene: 1. CDR3: CASSRLAGVETQYF. The CDR3 nucleotides read TGCGCCAGCAGCCGACTAGCGGGAGTAGAGACCCAGTACTTC.

The CDR3 nucleotides read TGTGCCAGCAGCTTACTAGCGGGGGCCCACTCCTACGAGCAGTACTTC. It encodes CASSLLAGAHSYEQYF. This chain links TRBV7-3 with TRBJ2-7; 10 nucleotides align to TRBD2. This CDR3 spans 16 amino acids. J gave up 0 bases and V 2 bases, and 4 bases lay outside the gene matches. Germline CDR1 is SGHTA and CDR2 is FQGTGA.

The V and J genes are TRBV5-6 and TRBJ2-7; D remains unclear. The CDR3 runs to 15 residues. CDR1 is SGHDT, CDR2 YYEEEE, per germline. Trimming shortened V by 3 bases and J by 1 base, and 14 bases separated the two germline ends. CDR3 nucleotide sequence: TGTGCCAGCAGCTCAATAGGAAGGCGTTCCTACGAGCAGTACTTC. It codes for CASSSIGRRSYEQYF.

The chain is built from TRBV14 and TRBJ2-1; TRBD1 agrees at 7 bases. CDR3 size: 16 residues. CDR1 SGHDN and CDR2 FVKESK come from the germline V gene. The ends lost 0 bases at V and 9 bases at J; junction bases unmatched: 11. DNA of the CDR3: TGTGCCAGCAGCCAAGATCTCCCCGTTACAGGGGTTGAGCAGTTCTTC. Translating it yields CASSQDLPVTGVEQFF.

J is TRBJ2-2 and V is TRBV5-1; D could derive from TRBD1 or TRBD2 (7 bases each). This CDR3 has 15 amino acids. Germline CDR1 SGHRS, CDR2 YFSETQ. With 4 bases removed from V and 3 bases from J, the gap between germline ends came to 13 bases. CDR3 protein: CASSPGGGYTGELFF. The DNA of the CDR3 is TGCGCCAGCAGCCCAGGGGGGGGATACACCGGGGAGCTGTTTTTT.

The chain joins TRBV19 to TRBJ2-2; D is uncertain. V gave up 1 base and J gave up 0 bases, with 3 bases separating them. Germline CDR1 and CDR2: LNHDA and SQIVND (reference sequence). The CDR3 spans 14 residues. Here the CDR3 reads CASSIAANTGELFF. The CDR3 DNA follows: TGTGCCAGTAGTATAGCTGCGAACACCGGGGAGCTGTTTTTT.

The genes are TRBV6-1 and TRBJ1-2, with 9 bases that match TRBD1. V shed 1 base, J shed 6 bases, and the junction held 6 bases outside the gene matches. In germline, CDR1 is MNHNS, CDR2 SASEGT. This CDR3 spans 15 amino acids. DNA for the CDR3: TGTGCCAGCAGTGAAGGGGGGGACAGGGTCCATGGCTACACCTTC. Encoded protein: CASSEGGDRVHGYTF.

V is TRBV4-1 and J is TRBJ2-1, with 11 bases identical to TRBD2. V shed 4 bases, J shed 0 bases, and the junction held 17 bases outside the gene matches. Germline V CDR1 and CDR2: MGHRA, YSYEKL. The CDR3 is 21 amino acids. This chain's CDR3 is CASSPSIGTSGTLSSYNEQFF. The CDR3 nucleotides read TGCGCCAGCAGCCCTTCCATTGGGACTAGCGGAACCCTGAGCTCCTACAATGAGCAGTTCTTC.

The chain has TRBV6-5 and TRBJ1-2, with D perhaps matching TRBD1 (5 bases). Looked up from germline, CDR1 is MNHEY and CDR2 is SVGAGI. Between the trimmed V and J ends, which lost 8 bases and 5 bases, there was a span of 18 bases. The CDR3 is 14 amino acids. CDR3 sequence: CASGNRNGGYGYTF. Here the CDR3 DNA reads TGTGCCAGCGGAAACCGGAATGGGGGATATGGCTACACCTTC.

This chain links TRBV4-1 with TRBJ1-5, with D unresolved. Trimming took off 0 bases at V and 0 bases at J, with 6 bases between the two ends. The CDR3 is made up of 15 amino acids. Germline V gene data show CDR1 as MGHRA and CDR2 as YSYEKL. CDR3 nucleotide sequence: TGCGCCAGCAGCCAAGATCGGAATAGCAATCAGCCCCAGCATTTT. It yields the protein CASSQDRNSNQPQHF.

The rearrangement links TRBV11-2 to TRBJ1-2, with D hard to call. Germline-derived CDR1 and CDR2 are SGHAT and FQNNGV. The CDR3 covers 16 residues. Trimming pared 3 bases from V and 0 bases from J, leaving 14 bases between. CDR3 amino acids: CASSLGGVLANYGYTF. CDR3 sequence (DNA): TGTGCCAGCAGCTTGGGTGGAGTATTAGCTAACTATGGCTACACCTTC. The full variable domain, with the rest looked up from reference TRBV11-2 and TRBJ1-2, is EAGVAQSPRYKIIEKRQSVAFWCNPISGHATLYWYQQILGQGPKLLIQFQNNGVVDDSQLPKDRFSAERLKGVDSTLKIQPAKLEDSAVYLCASSLGGVLANYGYTFGSGTRLTVV.

This CDR3 reads CASSLGYMQETQYF. The CDR3 DNA reads TGTGCCAGCAGCTTAGGATACATGCAAGAGACCCAGTACTTC. The gene calls are TRBV7-9 and TRBJ2-5; D is unclear. The CDR3 extends over 14 amino acids. Trimming removed 1 base from V and 2 bases from J, with 8 bases in between. Germline V lookup: CDR1 SEHNR, CDR2 FQNEAQ (reference sequence). The whole variable domain, remainder taken from reference TRBV7-9 and TRBJ2-5, is DTGVSQNPRHKITKRGQNVTFRCDPISEHNRLYWYRQTLGQGPEFLTYFQNEAQLEKSRLLSDRFSAERPKGSFSTLEIQRTEQGDSAMYLCASSLGYMQETQYFGPGTRLLVL.

This chain links TRBV18 with TRBJ1-4, with a tentative D call TRBD1 (6 bases). Germline CDR1 and CDR2: KGHSH and LQKENI. Trimming left V 2 bases short and J 6 bases short, with 13 bases between. CDR3 length: 15 amino acids. The CDR3, as DNA: TGTGCCAGCTCACCAGGAATCCAGGGGTATGAAAAACTGTTTTTT. Its translation: CASSPGIQGYEKLFF.

J is TRBJ2-2 and V is TRBV15; no reliable D call. Per the germline V gene, CDR1 is LNHNV and CDR2 is YYDKDF (reference sequence). V was shortened by 5 bases and J by 5 bases, with 15 bases between the two germline ends. CDR3 size: 15 residues. CDR3 sequence: CATSPPGLETGELFF. CDR3 in DNA: TGTGCCACCAGCCCGCCTGGCCTGGAAACCGGGGAGCTGTTTTTT.

CDR3 sequence: CASGIGDTIYF. The CDR3 DNA sequence: TGTGCCAGCGGAATCGGGGACACCATATATTTT. V is TRBV2 and J is TRBJ1-3, with D hard to call. The CDR3 has 11 amino acids. Per germline, CDR1 SNHLY and CDR2 FYNNEI. Trimming cost V 8 bases and J 8 bases, with 10 bases left between them. The full variable domain, its missing parts supplied by reference TRBV2 and TRBJ1-3, is EPEVTQTPSHQVTQMGQEVILRCVPISNHLYFYWYRQILGQKVEFLVSFYNNEISEKSEIFDDQFSVERPDGSNFTLKIRSTKLEDSAMYFCASGIGDTIYFGEGSWLTVV.

This clone was seen a single time. At one of its ends the junction is not consistent with the germline gene, which may arise from a read error. This chain links TRBV7-8 with TRBJ2-2; D may be TRBD1 (6 bases). Germline V gene sequence: CDR1 SGHVS, CDR2 FQNEAQ. This CDR3 is 16 amino acids long. The chain's CDR3 is CASRLAGATYTGELFF. In DNA, the CDR3 is TGTGCCAGCAGGTTAGCAGGGGCTACGTACACCGGGGAGCTGTTTTTT.